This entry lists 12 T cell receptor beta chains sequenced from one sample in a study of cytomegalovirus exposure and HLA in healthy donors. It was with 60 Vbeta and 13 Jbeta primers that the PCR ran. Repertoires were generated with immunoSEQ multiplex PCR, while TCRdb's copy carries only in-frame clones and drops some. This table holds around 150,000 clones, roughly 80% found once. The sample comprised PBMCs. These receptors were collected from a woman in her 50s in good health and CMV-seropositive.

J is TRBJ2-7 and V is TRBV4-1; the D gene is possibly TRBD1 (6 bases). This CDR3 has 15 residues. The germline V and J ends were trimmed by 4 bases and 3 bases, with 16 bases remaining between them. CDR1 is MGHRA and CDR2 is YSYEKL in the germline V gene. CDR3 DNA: TGCGCCAGCAGCCTACAGGGTTGGGGTTTCTACGAGCAGTACTTC. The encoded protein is CASSLQGWGFYEQYF.

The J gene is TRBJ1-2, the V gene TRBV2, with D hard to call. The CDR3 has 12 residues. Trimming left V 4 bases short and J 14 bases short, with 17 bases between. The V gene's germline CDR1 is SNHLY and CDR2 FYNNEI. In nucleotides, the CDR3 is TGTGCCAGCAGTGGGACGTCCACATCGGGGACCTTC. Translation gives CASSGTSTSGTF.

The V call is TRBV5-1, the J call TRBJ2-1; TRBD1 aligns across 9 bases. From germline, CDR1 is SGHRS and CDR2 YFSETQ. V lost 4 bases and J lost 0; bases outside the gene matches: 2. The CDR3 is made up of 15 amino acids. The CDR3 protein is CASSQTGGSYNEQFF. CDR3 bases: TGCGCCAGCAGCCAGACAGGGGGCTCCTACAATGAGCAGTTCTTC.

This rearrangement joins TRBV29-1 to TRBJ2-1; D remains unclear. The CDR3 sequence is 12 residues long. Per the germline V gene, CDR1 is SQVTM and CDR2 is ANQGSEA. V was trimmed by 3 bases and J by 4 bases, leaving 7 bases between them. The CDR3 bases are TGCAGCGTTGACCCCTATTACAATGAGCAGTTCTTC. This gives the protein CSVDPYYNEQFF.

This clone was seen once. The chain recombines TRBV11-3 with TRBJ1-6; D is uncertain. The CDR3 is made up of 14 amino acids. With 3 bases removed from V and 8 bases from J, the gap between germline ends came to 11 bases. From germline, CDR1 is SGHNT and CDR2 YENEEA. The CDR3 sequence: CASSLTGKDSPLHF. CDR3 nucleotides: TGTGCCAGCAGCTTGACGGGAAAAGATTCACCCCTCCACTTT.

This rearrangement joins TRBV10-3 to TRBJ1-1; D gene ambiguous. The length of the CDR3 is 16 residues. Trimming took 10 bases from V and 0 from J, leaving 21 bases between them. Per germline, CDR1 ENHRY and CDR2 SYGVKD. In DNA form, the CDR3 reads TGTGCCACCATTTCGGCTCGAGGGAGCCTGAACACTGAAGCTTTCTTT. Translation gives CATISARGSLNTEAFF.

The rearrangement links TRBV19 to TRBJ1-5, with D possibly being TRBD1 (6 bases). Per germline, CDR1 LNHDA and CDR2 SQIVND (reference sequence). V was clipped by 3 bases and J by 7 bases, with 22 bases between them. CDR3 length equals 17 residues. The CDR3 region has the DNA TGTGCCAGTAGTATTCCCGGGACACGAGTTCTTGGCCAGCCCCAGCATTTT. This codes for CASSIPGTRVLGQPQHF.

CDR3 sequence: CASSLTGVYGYTF. CDR3 nucleotides: TGTGCCAGCAGTCTCACAGGGGTCTATGGCTACACCTTC. The chain joins TRBV9 to TRBJ1-2; 7 bases fit TRBD1. The CDR3 contains 13 residues. V shed 5 bases and J 4 bases; nucleotides not matched to a gene: 5. Germline CDR1 is SGDLS and CDR2 is YYNGEE.

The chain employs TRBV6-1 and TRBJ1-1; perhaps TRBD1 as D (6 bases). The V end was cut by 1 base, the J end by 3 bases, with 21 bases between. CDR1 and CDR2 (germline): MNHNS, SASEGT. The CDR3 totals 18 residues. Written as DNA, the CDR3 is TGTGCCAGCAGTGAAGATGCCGGGGACACCAAGGGCTACACTGAAGCTTTCTTT. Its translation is CASSEDAGDTKGYTEAFF.

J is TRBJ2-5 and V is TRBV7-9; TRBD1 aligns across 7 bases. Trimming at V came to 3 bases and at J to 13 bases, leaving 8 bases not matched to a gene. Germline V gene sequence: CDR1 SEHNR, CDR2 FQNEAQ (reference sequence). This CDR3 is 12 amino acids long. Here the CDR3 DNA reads TGTGCCAGCAGCTTGGGACAGCCCGGAGTGTACTTC. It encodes CASSLGQPGVYF.

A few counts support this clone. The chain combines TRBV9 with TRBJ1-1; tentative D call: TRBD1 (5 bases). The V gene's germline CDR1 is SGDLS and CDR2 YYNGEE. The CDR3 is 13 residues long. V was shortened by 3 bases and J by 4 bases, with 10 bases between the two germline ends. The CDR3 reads CASSEGGATEAFF. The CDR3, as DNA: TGTGCCAGCAGCGAGGGTGGGGCCACTGAAGCTTTCTTT.

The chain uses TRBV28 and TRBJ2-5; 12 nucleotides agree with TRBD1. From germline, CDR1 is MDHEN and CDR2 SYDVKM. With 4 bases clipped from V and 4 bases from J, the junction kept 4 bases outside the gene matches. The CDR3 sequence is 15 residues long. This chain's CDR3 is CASSSPGQGAETQYF. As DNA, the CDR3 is TGTGCCAGCAGTTCTCCGGGACAGGGGGCAGAGACCCAGTACTTC.